This T cell receptor (beta chain) was obtained from a study of Tregs in tolerant kidney transplant recipients. To note about this clone: The antigen is not known.

TCRdb keeps only in-frame clones here, not all; method: immunoSEQ multiplex PCR. The sample shows over 50,000 clones, 83% of them seen only once. Unstimulated Tregs (CD4+CD25+CD127-) and CD4+CD25- non-Tregs were sorted from PBMCs. Germline CDR1 SGHDT, CDR2 YYEEEE. The V end was cut by 2 bases, the J end by 4 bases, with 13 bases between. CDR3 length equals 16 residues. Overall study findings and caveats: This study did not directly address biological reproducibility. The most relevant donor-specific Treg TCRbeta repertoire apparently came from expansion with activated donor B cells. Validation in larger populations is needed because few patients were studied.

The chain couples TRBV5-6 to TRBJ2-6; no reliable D call. The sequence derives from a human donor in good health. The sequencing sample was made of CD4+ T cells from blood. CDR3 DNA sequence: TGTGCCAGCAGCTTTTTTCACGGTTCGGGGGCCAACGTCCTGACTTTC. It codes for CASSFFHGSGANVLTF.